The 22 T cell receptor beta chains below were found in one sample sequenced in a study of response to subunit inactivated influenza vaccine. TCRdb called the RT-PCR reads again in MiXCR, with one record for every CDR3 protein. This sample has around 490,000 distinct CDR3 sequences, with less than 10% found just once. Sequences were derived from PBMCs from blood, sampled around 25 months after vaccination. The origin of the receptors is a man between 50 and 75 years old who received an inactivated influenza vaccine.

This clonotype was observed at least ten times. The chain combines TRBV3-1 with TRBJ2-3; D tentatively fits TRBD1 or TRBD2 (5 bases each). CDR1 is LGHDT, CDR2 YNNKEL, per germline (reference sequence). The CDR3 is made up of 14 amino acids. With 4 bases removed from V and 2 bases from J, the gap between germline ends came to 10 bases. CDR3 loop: CASSPGPHTDTQYF. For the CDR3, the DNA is TGTGCCAGCAGCCCGGGACCGCACACAGATACGCAGTATTTT.

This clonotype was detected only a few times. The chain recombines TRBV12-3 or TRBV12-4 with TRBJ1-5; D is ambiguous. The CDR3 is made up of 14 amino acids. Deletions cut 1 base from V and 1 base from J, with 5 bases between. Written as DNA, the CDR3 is TGTGCCAGCAGTTTAGTCGCCAGCAATCAGCCCCAGCATTTT. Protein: CASSLVASNQPQHF.

The CDR3 is CASSQIDRASEQYF. The CDR3 DNA reads TGTGCCAGCAGTCAAATAGACAGGGCCTCCGAGCAGTACTTC. The J gene is TRBJ2-7, the V gene TRBV27; 7 nucleotides align to TRBD1. Germline values: CDR1 MNHEY, CDR2 SMNVEV (reference sequence). V lost 5 bases to trimming and J lost 6 bases; unmatched junction nucleotides: 10. CDR3 length equals 14 residues.

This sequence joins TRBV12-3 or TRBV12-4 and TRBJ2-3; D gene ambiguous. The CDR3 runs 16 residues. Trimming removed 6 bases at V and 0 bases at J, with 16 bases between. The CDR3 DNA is TGTGCCAGCAGCACCTGGCCGGACGCTAGCACAGATACGCAGTATTTT. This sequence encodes CASSTWPDASTDTQYF.

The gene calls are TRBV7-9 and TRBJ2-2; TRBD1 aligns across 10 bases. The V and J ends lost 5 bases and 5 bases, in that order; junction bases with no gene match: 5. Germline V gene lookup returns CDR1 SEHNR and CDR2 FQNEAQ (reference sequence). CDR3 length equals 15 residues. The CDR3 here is CASSIRDRGTGELFF. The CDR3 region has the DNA TGTGCCAGCAGCATCCGGGACAGGGGTACCGGGGAGCTGTTTTTT.

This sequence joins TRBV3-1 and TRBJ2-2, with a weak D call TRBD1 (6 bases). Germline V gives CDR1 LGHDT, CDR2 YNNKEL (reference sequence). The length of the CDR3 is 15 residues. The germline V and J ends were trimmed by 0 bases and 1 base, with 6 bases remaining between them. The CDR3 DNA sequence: TGTGCCAGCAGCCAAGAGGACAGGAACACCGGGGAGCTGTTTTTT. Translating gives CASSQEDRNTGELFF.

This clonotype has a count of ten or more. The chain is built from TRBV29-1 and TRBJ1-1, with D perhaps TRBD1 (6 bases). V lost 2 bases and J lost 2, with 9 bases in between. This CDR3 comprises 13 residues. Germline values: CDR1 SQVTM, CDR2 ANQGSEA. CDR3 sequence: CSVEPGANTEAFF. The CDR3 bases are TGCAGCGTTGAACCAGGGGCTAACACTGAAGCTTTCTTT.

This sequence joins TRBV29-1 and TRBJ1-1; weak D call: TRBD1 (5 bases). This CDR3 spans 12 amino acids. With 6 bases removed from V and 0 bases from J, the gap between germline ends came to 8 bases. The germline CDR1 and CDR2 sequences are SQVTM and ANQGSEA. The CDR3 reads CSVGRMNTEAFF. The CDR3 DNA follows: TGCAGCGTGGGACGGATGAACACTGAAGCTTTCTTT.

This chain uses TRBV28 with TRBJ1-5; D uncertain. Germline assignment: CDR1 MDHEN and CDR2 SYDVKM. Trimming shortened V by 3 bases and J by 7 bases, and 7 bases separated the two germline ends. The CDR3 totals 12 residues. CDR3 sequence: CASSLPWQPQHF. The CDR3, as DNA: TGTGCCAGCAGTTTGCCTTGGCAGCCCCAGCATTTT.

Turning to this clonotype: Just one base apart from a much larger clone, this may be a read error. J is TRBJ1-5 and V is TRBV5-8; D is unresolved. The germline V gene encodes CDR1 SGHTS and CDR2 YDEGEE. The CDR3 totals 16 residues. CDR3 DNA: TGTGCCAGCAGCTTCCTTTCCGATTATAGCAATCATCCCCAGCATTTT. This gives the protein CASSFLSDYSNHPQHF.

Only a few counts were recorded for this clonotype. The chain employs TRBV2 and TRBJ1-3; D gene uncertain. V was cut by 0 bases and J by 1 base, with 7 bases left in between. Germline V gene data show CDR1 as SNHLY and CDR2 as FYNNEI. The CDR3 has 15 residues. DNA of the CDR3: TGTGCCAGCAGTGAAGCTGGCGGGTCTGGAAACACCATATATTTT. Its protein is CASSEAGGSGNTIYF.

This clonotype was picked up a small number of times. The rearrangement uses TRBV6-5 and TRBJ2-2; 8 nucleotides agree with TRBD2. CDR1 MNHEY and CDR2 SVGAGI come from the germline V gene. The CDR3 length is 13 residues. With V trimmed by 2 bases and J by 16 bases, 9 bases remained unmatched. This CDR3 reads CASSYGGTSTPFF. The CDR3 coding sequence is TGTGCCAGCAGTTACGGTGGGACTAGTACCCCGTTTTTT.

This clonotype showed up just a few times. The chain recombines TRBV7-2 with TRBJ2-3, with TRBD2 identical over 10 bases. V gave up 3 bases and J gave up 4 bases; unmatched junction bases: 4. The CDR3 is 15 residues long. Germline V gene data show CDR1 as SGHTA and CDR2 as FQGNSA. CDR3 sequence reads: CASSFTLAGADTQYF. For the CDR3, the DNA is TGTGCCAGCAGCTTTACCCTAGCGGGAGCAGATACGCAGTATTTT.

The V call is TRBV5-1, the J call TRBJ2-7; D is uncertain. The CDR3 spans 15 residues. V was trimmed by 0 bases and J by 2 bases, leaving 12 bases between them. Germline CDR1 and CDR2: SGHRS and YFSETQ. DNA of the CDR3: TGCGCCAGCAGCTTGGGATCAGCTACCACCTACGAGCAGTACTTC. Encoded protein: CASSLGSATTYEQYF. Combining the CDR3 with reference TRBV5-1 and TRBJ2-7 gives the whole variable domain KAGVTQTPRYLIKTRGQQVTLSCSPISGHRSVSWYQQTPGQGLQFLFEYFSETQRNKGNFPGRFSGRQFSNSRSEMNVSTLELGDSALYLCASSLGSATTYEQYFGPGTRLTVT.

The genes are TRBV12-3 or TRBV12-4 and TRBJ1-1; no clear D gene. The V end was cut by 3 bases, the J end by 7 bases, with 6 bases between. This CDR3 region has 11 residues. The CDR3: CASSFHLEAFF. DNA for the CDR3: TGTGCCAGCAGTTTTCACCTTGAAGCTTTCTTT.

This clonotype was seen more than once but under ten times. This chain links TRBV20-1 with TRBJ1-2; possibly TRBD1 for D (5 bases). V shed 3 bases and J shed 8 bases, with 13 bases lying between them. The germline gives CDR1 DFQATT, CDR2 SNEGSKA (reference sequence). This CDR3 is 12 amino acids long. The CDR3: CSASVRGGGYTF. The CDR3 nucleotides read TGCAGTGCTAGTGTGAGGGGTGGAGGCTACACCTTC.

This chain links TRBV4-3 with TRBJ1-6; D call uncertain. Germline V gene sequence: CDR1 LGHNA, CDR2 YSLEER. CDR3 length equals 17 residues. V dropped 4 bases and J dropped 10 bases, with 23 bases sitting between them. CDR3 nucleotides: TGCGCCAGCAGCCCAGAACGTACGACCCCAGTTGTCTCACCCCTCCACTTT. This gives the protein CASSPERTTPVVSPLHF.

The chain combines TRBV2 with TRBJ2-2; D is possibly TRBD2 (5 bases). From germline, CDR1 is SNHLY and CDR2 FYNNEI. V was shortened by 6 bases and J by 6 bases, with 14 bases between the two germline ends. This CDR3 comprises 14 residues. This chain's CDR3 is CASRPTDFAGELFF. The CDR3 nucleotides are TGTGCCAGCAGACCCACGGACTTTGCCGGGGAGCTGTTTTTT.

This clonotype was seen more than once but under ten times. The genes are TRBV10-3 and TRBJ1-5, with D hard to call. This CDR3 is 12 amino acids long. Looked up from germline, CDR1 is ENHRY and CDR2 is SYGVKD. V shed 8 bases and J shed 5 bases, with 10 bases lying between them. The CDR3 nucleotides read TGTGCCATCGGACGAGGTGATCAGCCCCAGCATTTT. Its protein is CAIGRGDQPQHF.

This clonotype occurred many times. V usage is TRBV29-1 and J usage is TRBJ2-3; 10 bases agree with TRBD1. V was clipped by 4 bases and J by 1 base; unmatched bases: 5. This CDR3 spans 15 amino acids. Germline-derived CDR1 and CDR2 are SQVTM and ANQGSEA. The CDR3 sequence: CSVAGTGDGTDTQYF. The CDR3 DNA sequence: TGCAGCGTTGCCGGGACAGGGGACGGCACAGATACGCAGTATTTT.

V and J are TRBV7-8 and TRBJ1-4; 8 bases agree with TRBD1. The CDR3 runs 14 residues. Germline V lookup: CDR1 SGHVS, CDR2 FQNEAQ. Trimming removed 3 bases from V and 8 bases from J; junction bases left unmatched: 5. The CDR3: CASSFTGGREKLFF. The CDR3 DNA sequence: TGTGCCAGCAGCTTCACAGGGGGACGCGAAAAACTGTTTTTT.

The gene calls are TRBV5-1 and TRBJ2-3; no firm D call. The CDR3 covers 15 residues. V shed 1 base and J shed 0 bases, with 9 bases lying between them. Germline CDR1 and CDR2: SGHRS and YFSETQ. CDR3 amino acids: CASSLRQTSTDTQYF. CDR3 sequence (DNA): TGCGCCAGCAGCTTGAGGCAGACTAGCACAGATACGCAGTATTTT.